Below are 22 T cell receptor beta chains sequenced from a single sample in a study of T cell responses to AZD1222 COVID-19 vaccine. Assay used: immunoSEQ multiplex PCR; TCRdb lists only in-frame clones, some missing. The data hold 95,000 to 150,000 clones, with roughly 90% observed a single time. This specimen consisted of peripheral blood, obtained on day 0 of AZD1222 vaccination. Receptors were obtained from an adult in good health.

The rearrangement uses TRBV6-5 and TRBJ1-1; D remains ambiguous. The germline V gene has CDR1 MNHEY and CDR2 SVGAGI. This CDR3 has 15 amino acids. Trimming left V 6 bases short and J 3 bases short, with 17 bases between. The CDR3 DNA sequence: TGTGCCAGCAGACCTACCGGGAAAAGGGACACTGAAGCTTTCTTT. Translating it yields CASRPTGKRDTEAFF.

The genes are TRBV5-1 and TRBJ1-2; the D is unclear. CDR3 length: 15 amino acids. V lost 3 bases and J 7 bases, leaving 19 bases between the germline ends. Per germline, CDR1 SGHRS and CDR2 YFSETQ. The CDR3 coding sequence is TGCGCCAGCAGCTCGAACGGGGATAGCGTTCGTGGCTACACCTTC. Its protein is CASSSNGDSVRGYTF.

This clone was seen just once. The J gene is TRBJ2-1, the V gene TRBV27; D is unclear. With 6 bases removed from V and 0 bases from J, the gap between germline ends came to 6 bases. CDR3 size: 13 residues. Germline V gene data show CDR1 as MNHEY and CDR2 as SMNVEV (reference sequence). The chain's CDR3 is CASSSSSYNEQFF. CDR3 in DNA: TGTGCCAGCAGCTCGAGCTCCTACAATGAGCAGTTCTTC.

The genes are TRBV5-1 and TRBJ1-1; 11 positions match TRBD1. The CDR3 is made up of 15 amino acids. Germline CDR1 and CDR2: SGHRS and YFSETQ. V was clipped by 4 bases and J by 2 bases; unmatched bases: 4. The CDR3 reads CASSRDRGTNTEAFF. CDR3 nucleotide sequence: TGCGCCAGCAGCAGGGACAGGGGGACCAACACTGAAGCTTTCTTT.

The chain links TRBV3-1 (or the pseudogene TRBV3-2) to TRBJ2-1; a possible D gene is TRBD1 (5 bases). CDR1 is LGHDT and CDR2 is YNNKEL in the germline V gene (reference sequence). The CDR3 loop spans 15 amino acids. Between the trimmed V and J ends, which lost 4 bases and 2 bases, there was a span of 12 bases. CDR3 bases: TGTGCCAGCAGCCCCTCAGGGTCAACCTACAATGAGCAGTTCTTC. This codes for CASSPSGSTYNEQFF.

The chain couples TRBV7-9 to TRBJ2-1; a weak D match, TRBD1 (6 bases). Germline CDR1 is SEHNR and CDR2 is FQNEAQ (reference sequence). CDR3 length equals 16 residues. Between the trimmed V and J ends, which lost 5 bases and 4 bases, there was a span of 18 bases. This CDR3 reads CASSRSAGASYNEQFF. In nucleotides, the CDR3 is TGTGCCAGCAGCCGGTCGGCAGGGGCTTCTTACAATGAGCAGTTCTTC.

CDR3 nucleotides: TGTGCCACGGCGCGGGGGGATTCATACAATGAGCAGTTCTTC. Its protein product is CATARGDSYNEQFF. The chain employs TRBV6-4 and TRBJ2-1, with 8 bases aligning to TRBD2. The V segment lost 10 bases and the J segment 4 bases; nucleotides outside the gene matches: 9. The CDR3 sequence is 14 residues long. Germline lookup yields CDR1 MRHNA and CDR2 SNTAGT.

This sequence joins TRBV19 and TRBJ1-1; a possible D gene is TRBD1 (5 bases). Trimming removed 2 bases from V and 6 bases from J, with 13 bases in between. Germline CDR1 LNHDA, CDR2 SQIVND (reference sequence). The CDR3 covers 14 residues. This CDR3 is CASSIQGVVAEAFF. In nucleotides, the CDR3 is TGTGCCAGTAGTATACAGGGAGTGGTCGCTGAAGCTTTCTTT.

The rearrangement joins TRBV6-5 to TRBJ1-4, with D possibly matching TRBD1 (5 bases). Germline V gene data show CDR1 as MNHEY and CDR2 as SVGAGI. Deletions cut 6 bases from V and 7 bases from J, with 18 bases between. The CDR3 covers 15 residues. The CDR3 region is CASRTDRSLSEKLFF. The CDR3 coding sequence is TGTGCCAGCAGAACAGACAGATCCCTATCTGAAAAACTGTTTTTT.

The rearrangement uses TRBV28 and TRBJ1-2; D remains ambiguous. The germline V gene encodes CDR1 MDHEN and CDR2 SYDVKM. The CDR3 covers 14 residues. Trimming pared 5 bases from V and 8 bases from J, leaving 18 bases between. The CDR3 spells CASSLPAKRQGYTF. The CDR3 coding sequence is TGTGCCAGCAGTCTACCCGCGAAGCGACAAGGCTACACCTTC.

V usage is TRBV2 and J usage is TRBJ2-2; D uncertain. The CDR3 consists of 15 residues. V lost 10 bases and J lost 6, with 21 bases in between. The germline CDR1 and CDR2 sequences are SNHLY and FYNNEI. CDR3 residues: CATKAGLGVAGELFF. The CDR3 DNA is TGTGCCACCAAAGCCGGGCTAGGTGTAGCCGGGGAGCTGTTTTTT.

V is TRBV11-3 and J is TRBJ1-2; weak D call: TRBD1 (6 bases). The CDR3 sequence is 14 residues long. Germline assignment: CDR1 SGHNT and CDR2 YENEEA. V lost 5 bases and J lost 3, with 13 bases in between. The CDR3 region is CASSTLTGYYGYTF. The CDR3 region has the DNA TGTGCCAGCAGCACCTTAACAGGGTACTATGGCTACACCTTC.

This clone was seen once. CDR3 in amino acids: CASSKLEAGEKLFF. DNA for the CDR3: TGTGCCAGCAGTAAATTGGAGGCCGGGGAAAAACTGTTTTTT. The J gene is TRBJ1-4, the V gene TRBV7-9; D is uncertain. V was trimmed by 6 bases and J by 8 bases, leaving 16 bases between them. Germline lookup yields CDR1 SEHNR and CDR2 FQNEAQ (reference sequence). CDR3 length: 14 amino acids.

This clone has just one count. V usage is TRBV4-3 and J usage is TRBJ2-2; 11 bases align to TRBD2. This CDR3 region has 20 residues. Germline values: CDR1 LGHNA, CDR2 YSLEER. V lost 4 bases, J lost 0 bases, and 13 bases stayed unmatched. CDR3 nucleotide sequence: TGCGCCAGCAGCCTTGGCCTAGCGGGAGGTTGGGCCGCGAACACCGGGGAGCTGTTTTTT. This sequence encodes CASSLGLAGGWAANTGELFF.

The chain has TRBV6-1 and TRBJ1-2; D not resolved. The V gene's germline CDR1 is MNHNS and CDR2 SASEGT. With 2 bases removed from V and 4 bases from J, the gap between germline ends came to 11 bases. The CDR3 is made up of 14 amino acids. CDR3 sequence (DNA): TGTGCCAGCAGTGAACAGAGACGGTCCTATGGCTACACCTTC. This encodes CASSEQRRSYGYTF.

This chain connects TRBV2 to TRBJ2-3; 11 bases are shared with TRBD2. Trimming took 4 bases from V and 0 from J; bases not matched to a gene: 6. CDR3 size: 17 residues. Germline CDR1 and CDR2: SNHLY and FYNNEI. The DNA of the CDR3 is TGTGCCAGCAGTGGGAGACTAGCGGGGAGGAGCACAGATACGCAGTATTTT. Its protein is CASSGRLAGRSTDTQYF.

CDR3 protein: CASSYYTGELFF. CDR3 coding DNA: TGTGCCAGCAGCTATTACACCGGGGAGCTGTTTTTT. The rearrangement links TRBV5-5 to TRBJ2-2; D is undetermined. There are 12 residues in the CDR3. V was clipped by 3 bases and J by 3 bases, with 3 bases between them. Germline V CDR1 and CDR2: SGHKS, YYEKEE (reference sequence).

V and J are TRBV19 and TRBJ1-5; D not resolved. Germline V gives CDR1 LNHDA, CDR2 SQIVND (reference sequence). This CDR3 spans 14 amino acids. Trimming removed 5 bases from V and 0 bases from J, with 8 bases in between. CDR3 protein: CASSPTASNQPQHF. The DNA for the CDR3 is TGTGCCAGTAGTCCGACGGCTAGCAATCAGCCCCAGCATTTT. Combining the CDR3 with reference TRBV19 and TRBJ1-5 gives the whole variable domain DGGITQSPKYLFRKEGQNVTLSCEQNLNHDAMYWYRQDPGQGLRLIYYSQIVNDFQKGDIAEGYSVSREKKESFPLTVTSAQKNPTAFYLCASSPTASNQPQHFGDGTRLSIL.

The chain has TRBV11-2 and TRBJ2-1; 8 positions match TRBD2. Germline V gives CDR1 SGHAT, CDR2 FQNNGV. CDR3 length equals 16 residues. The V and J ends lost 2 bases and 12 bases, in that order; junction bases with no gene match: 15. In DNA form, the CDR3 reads TGTGCCAGCAGCTTATCGGGGGGGGGCATCCAGGTACGGCAGTTCTTC. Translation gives CASSLSGGGIQVRQFF.

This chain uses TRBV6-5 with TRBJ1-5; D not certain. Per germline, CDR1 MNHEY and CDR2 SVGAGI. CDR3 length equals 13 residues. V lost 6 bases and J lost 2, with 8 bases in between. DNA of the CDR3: TGTGCCAGCAGGAAATTTGGCAATCAGCCCCAGCATTTT. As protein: CASRKFGNQPQHF.

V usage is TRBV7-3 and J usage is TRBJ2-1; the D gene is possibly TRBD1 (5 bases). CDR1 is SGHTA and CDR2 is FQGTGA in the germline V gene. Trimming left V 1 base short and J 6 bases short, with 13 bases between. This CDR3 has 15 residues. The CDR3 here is CASSLISGWGNEQFF. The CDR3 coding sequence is TGTGCCAGCAGCTTAATATCAGGGTGGGGCAATGAGCAGTTCTTC.

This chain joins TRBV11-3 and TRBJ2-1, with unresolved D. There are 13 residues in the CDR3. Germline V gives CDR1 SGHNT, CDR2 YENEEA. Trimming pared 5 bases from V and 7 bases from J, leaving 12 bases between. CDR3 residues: CASSVFKSNEQFF. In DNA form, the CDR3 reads TGTGCCAGCAGCGTATTTAAAAGTAATGAGCAGTTCTTC.